Sequencing of this T cell receptor (beta chain) was carried out in a study of Ad26.COV2.S vaccination and SARS-CoV-2 variants. The CDR3 covers 11 residues. Looked up from germline, CDR1 is LGHDT and CDR2 is YNNKEL (reference sequence). V lost 1 base, J lost 7 bases, and 3 bases lay in between. General study results and limits: While placebo recipients had lower spike-specific TCR breadth, vaccine recipients had more.

Profiling relied on immunoSEQ multiplex PCR, and the TCRdb table lists in-frame clones only, not all of them. The repertoire holds about 440,000 clones, with about 92% as singletons. Treatment: 15 to 20 received Ad26.COV2.S at low or high dose, single or two shots; 5 received placebo; per-sample allocation not given. Vaccine and placebo recipients were sampled on day 63 after the first injection. Points on this clone: Its antigen remains unidentified.

The TCR sequence derives from a person between 18 and 65 years old who received the Ad26.COV2.S COVID-19 vaccine or a placebo. The specimen comprised peripheral blood, sampled in a trial of Ad26.COV2.S vaccine versus placebo. This chain uses TRBV3-1 (or the pseudogene TRBV3-2) with TRBJ2-3, with no clear D. The CDR3 DNA reads as TGTGCCAGCAGCCAAGGGTATACGCAGTATTTT. Its translation is CASSQGYTQYF.